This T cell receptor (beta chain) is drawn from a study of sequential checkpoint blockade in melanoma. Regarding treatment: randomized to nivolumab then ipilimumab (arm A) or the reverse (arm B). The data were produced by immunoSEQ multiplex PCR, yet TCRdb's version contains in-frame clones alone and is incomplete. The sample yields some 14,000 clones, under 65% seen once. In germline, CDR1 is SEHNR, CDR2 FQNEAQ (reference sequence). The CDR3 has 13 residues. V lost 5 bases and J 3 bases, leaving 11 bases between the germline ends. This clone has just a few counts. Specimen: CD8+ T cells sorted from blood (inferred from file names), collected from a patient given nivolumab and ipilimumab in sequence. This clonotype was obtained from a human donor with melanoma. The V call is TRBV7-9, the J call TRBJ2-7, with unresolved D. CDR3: CASSHEPDYEQYF. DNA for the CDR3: TGTGCCAGCAGCCATGAGCCTGACTACGAGCAGTACTTC.